One sample yielded the 28 T cell receptor beta chains listed below, sequenced in a study of siplizumab effects on memory and regulatory T cells. Generated by immunoSEQ multiplex PCR, the TCRdb table keeps only in-frame clones and is missing some. The sample holds roughly 100,000 clones; around 90% are singletons and the top ten take around 11%. Material for sequencing was non-Treg CD4+ T cells sorted from blood. The source is a human donor in good health.

The chain joins TRBV5-4 to TRBJ2-2; unclear D gene. CDR1 and CDR2 from the germline V gene are SGHNT and YYREEE (reference sequence). The CDR3 sequence is 15 residues long. V lost 0 bases and J lost 2, with 8 bases in between. Here the CDR3 reads CASSLVLHNTGELFF. CDR3 sequence (DNA): TGTGCCAGCAGCTTGGTACTACATAACACCGGGGAGCTGTTTTTT.

The table lists this clone with a few counts. This chain uses TRBV4-3 with TRBJ2-5, with TRBD2 as a possible D gene (5 bases). V was cut by 0 bases and J by 2 bases, with 7 bases left in between. CDR3 length: 14 residues. The V gene's germline CDR1 is LGHNA and CDR2 YSLEER. The CDR3 DNA follows: TGCGCCAGCAGCCAAGAGCTAGCACAAGAGACCCAGTACTTC. Its protein product is CASSQELAQETQYF.

The J gene is TRBJ2-5, the V gene TRBV6-5, with 8 bases identical to TRBD2. CDR1 and CDR2 (germline): MNHEY, SVGAGI. This CDR3 has 14 residues. The J segment lost 4 bases and the V segment lost 5 bases, leaving 6 bases of the junction unmatched. The CDR3 nucleotides are TGTGCCAGCAGTGCAACGGGGGGGAGAGAGACCCAGTACTTC. It translates to CASSATGGRETQYF.

V and J are TRBV6-5 and TRBJ2-5; D ambiguous. V shed 6 bases and J shed 5 bases, with 7 bases lying between them. The length of the CDR3 is 11 residues. The V gene's germline CDR1 is MNHEY and CDR2 SVGAGI. CDR3 nucleotide sequence: TGTGCCAGCAGAATGAGGGAGACCCAGTACTTC. Its protein is CASRMRETQYF.

V gene TRBV15 combines with J gene TRBJ2-3; 7 nucleotides align to TRBD2. The CDR3 is 16 residues long. The germline CDR1 and CDR2 sequences are LNHNV and YYDKDF (reference sequence). V lost 0 bases and J lost 6; bases outside the gene matches: 9. The CDR3, as DNA: TGTGCCACCAGCAGAGAGGGGGGGACGTCCAGGGATACGCAGTATTTT. This encodes CATSREGGTSRDTQYF.

The V call is TRBV9, the J call TRBJ2-7, with a possible D match to TRBD2 (6 bases). The length of the CDR3 is 15 residues. The V end was cut by 0 bases, the J end by 6 bases, with 16 bases between. Germline V gene data show CDR1 as SGDLS and CDR2 as YYNGEE. The CDR3 spells CASSVAPGLASEQYF. CDR3 DNA: TGTGCCAGCAGCGTAGCCCCGGGACTTGCCTCCGAGCAGTACTTC.

The chain employs TRBV15 and TRBJ1-4, with D tentatively TRBD1 (5 bases). This CDR3 has 16 amino acids. Germline V CDR1 and CDR2: LNHNV, YYDKDF (reference sequence). With 0 bases removed from V and 3 bases from J, the gap between germline ends came to 11 bases. CDR3 sequence reads: CATSRDLQAANEKLFF. The CDR3 DNA reads TGTGCCACCAGCAGAGATTTACAGGCTGCTAATGAAAAACTGTTTTTT.

The chain employs TRBV4-2 and TRBJ2-1; unclear D gene. CDR1 and CDR2 (germline): LGHNA, YNFKEQ. The CDR3 loop spans 13 amino acids. V was shortened by 0 bases and J by 5 bases, with 5 bases between the two germline ends. The CDR3 nucleotides read TGTGCCAGCAGCCAAGACCCAGACAATGAGCAGTTCTTC. This codes for CASSQDPDNEQFF.

The chain has TRBV30 and TRBJ1-4; D may be TRBD1 (5 bases). Germline CDR1 is GTSNPN and CDR2 is SVGIG (reference sequence). V was pared by 8 bases and J by 13 bases, with 26 bases between. The CDR3 length is 14 residues. The CDR3 protein is CASSLRDGQVGLFF. The CDR3 DNA sequence: TGTGCCAGTAGCCTTCGGGACGGCCAAGTAGGACTGTTTTTT.

In its sample, this clone was seen once. The chain uses TRBV7-9 and TRBJ2-5; D remains ambiguous. The CDR3 is 15 residues long. Trimming left V 1 base short and J 1 base short, with 10 bases between. The germline V gene has CDR1 SEHNR and CDR2 FQNEAQ (reference sequence). CDR3 nucleotides: TGTGCCAGCAGCTTAGAGTACAGCACCCAAGAGACCCAGTACTTC. Its translation: CASSLEYSTQETQYF.

This clone came up a few times. The chain links TRBV7-9 to TRBJ2-3; D could derive from TRBD1 or TRBD2 (6 bases each). Between the trimmed V and J ends, which lost 5 bases and 14 bases, there was a span of 20 bases. CDR1 is SEHNR and CDR2 is FQNEAQ in the germline V gene (reference sequence). The CDR3 length is 13 residues. DNA of the CDR3: TGTGCCAGCAGCCCCCATAGTTCGGGGGCAGGGTATTTT. Translation: CASSPHSSGAGYF. The full variable domain, in which reference TRBV7-9 and TRBJ2-3 provide the parts outside the CDR3, is DTGVSQNPRHKITKRGQNVTFRCDPISEHNRLYWYRQTLGQGPEFLTYFQNEAQLEKSRLLSDRFSAERPKGSFSTLEIQRTEQGDSAMYLCASSPHSSGAGYFGPGTRLTVL.

The chain uses TRBV6-1 and TRBJ1-5; no reliable D call. Germline CDR1 is MNHNS and CDR2 is SASEGT. V was clipped by 3 bases and J by 9 bases, with 12 bases between them. This CDR3 comprises 13 residues. CDR3 protein: CASSDQGRMPQHF. The CDR3 DNA sequence: TGTGCCAGCAGTGACCAAGGCAGGATGCCCCAGCATTTT.

This sequence joins TRBV15 and TRBJ2-2, with 8 bases that match TRBD1. The CDR3 runs 18 residues. V lost 4 bases and J lost 5; bases outside the gene matches: 15. Germline values: CDR1 LNHNV, CDR2 YYDKDF (reference sequence). The CDR3 is CATSTGDRSPPRTGELFF. DNA for the CDR3: TGTGCCACCAGCACGGGGGACAGGTCACCACCAAGGACCGGGGAGCTGTTTTTT.

The chain combines TRBV25-1 with TRBJ1-4, with no clear D. Germline lookup yields CDR1 MGHDK and CDR2 SYGVNS. This CDR3 comprises 14 residues. V was clipped by 2 bases and J by 8 bases, with 12 bases between them. CDR3 sequence (DNA): TGTGCCAGCAGTGAAATGACGGCGGGGGAAAAACTGTTTTTT. It specifies CASSEMTAGEKLFF.

CDR3 sequence (DNA): TGTGCCAGCAGCACTAGAGAGACCCAGTACTTC. This codes for CASSTRETQYF. The J gene is TRBJ2-5, the V gene TRBV7-6; TRBD2 is a possible D gene (5 bases). This CDR3 is 11 amino acids long. Germline V gene data show CDR1 as SGHVS and CDR2 as FNYEAQ. Trimming removed 5 bases at V and 4 bases at J, with 5 bases between. Combining the CDR3 with reference TRBV7-6 and TRBJ2-5 gives the whole variable domain GAGVSQSPRYKVTKRGQDVALRCDPISGHVSLYWYRQALGQGPEFLTYFNYEAQQDKSGLPNDRFSAERPEGSISTLTIQRTEQRDSAMYRCASSTRETQYFGPGTRLLVL.

This clone was recorded only once. The rearrangement uses TRBV10-2 and TRBJ2-7; D remains unclear. The germline V and J ends were trimmed by 0 bases and 12 bases, with 12 bases remaining between them. The germline V gene encodes CDR1 WSHSY and CDR2 SAAADI. The CDR3 sequence is 12 residues long. CDR3 residues: CASSESMMRRYF. The CDR3 DNA reads TGCGCCAGCAGTGAGTCGATGATGCGCCGGTACTTC.

The chain combines TRBV5-4 with TRBJ1-2; D is ambiguous. The CDR3 consists of 14 residues. Trimming shortened V by 2 bases and J by 2 bases, and 10 bases separated the two germline ends. Germline V gene lookup returns CDR1 SGHNT and CDR2 YYREEE (reference sequence). The CDR3 protein is CASSFFSLNYGYTF. CDR3 DNA sequence: TGTGCCAGCAGCTTCTTCAGCTTAAACTATGGCTACACCTTC.

This clone was picked up a small number of times. The CDR3 sequence: CAWSFGAPGNTEAFF. CDR3 sequence (DNA): TGTGCCTGGAGCTTTGGGGCCCCAGGGAACACTGAAGCTTTCTTT. J is TRBJ1-1 and V is TRBV30; a possible D gene is TRBD1 (5 bases). The V and J ends lost 3 bases and 1 base respectively, with 15 bases between them. The CDR3 runs 15 residues. The germline CDR1 and CDR2 sequences are GTSNPN and SVGIG (reference sequence).

The gene calls are TRBV19 and TRBJ2-2, with a tentative D call TRBD1 (6 bases). V was shortened by 7 bases and J by 2 bases, with 14 bases between the two germline ends. The CDR3 length is 15 residues. The V gene's germline CDR1 is LNHDA and CDR2 SQIVND (reference sequence). CDR3 sequence reads: CASTGQRSNTGELFF. DNA of the CDR3: TGTGCCAGTACCGGACAGAGGAGCAACACCGGGGAGCTGTTTTTT.

J is TRBJ2-6 and V is TRBV4-2; perhaps TRBD1 as D (6 bases). This CDR3 is 16 amino acids long. Germline V CDR1 and CDR2: LGHNA, YNFKEQ. Trimming removed 5 bases at V and 1 base at J, with 12 bases between. The CDR3 reads CASSRVRGSGANVLTF. CDR3 sequence (DNA): TGTGCCAGCAGCAGAGTCAGGGGTTCTGGGGCCAACGTCCTGACTTTC.

The V call is TRBV15, the J call TRBJ1-3; D not certain. Germline CDR1 is LNHNV and CDR2 is YYDKDF (reference sequence). CDR3 length equals 15 residues. V lost 9 bases to trimming and J lost 0 bases, with 15 bases between them. DNA of the CDR3: TGTGCCACAAGACCCTTCGAAAGCTCTGGAAACACCATATATTTT. This encodes CATRPFESSGNTIYF.

The chain combines TRBV6-5 with TRBJ2-7; possibly TRBD1 for D (5 bases). CDR3 length equals 14 residues. Trimming took 2 bases from V and 4 from J, leaving 12 bases between them. Germline V gene sequence: CDR1 MNHEY, CDR2 SVGAGI. DNA for the CDR3: TGTGCCAGCAGTTACAGCAGGGCACGTTACGAGCAGTACTTC. Its protein product is CASSYSRARYEQYF.

This clone was recorded a few times. V is TRBV2 and J is TRBJ1-2; 8 bases match TRBD1. Losses at the gene ends were 5 bases for V and 7 bases for J; bases not matched to a gene: 6. The CDR3 runs 13 residues. CDR1 and CDR2 from the germline V gene are SNHLY and FYNNEI. The CDR3 reads CASSRDRTAGYTF. The CDR3 DNA reads as TGTGCCAGCAGTCGGGACAGGACGGCTGGCTACACCTTC.

The chain combines TRBV6-1 with TRBJ1-1; the D gene is possibly TRBD1 (6 bases). Germline CDR1 and CDR2: MNHNS and SASEGT. The V gene lost 3 bases and the J gene lost 1 base, with 12 bases spanning the gap. The CDR3 is 15 residues long. CDR3 in DNA: TGTGCCAGCAGTGATGGGAGGGGGGGGAACACTGAAGCTTTCTTT. Amino acids: CASSDGRGGNTEAFF.

This clone has just a few counts. This chain links TRBV7-2 with TRBJ1-2; tentative D call: TRBD1 (5 bases). Germline loops: CDR1 SGHTA, CDR2 FQGNSA. V was trimmed by 4 bases and J by 5 bases, leaving 17 bases between them. The CDR3 sequence is 15 residues long. In nucleotides, the CDR3 is TGTGCCAGCAGCTCGCCGGGACGGAACTTTTATGGCTACACCTTC. Its translation: CASSSPGRNFYGYTF.

In this sample, this clone turned up once. The chain uses TRBV15 and TRBJ2-7, with D possibly being TRBD1 (6 bases). Germline values: CDR1 LNHNV, CDR2 YYDKDF (reference sequence). This CDR3 is 14 amino acids long. V lost 5 bases, J lost 5 bases, and 16 bases lay in between. CDR3 DNA: TGTGCCACCAGCCCCAGCAGGGGATGGAACGAGCAGTACTTC. Translation gives CATSPSRGWNEQYF.

The V call is TRBV19, the J call TRBJ2-1; D not certain. CDR1 is LNHDA, CDR2 SQIVND, per germline (reference sequence). The CDR3 contains 15 residues. V shed 0 bases and J shed 0 bases, with 6 bases lying between them. Written as DNA, the CDR3 is TGTGCCAGTAGTATAGACACCAGCTCCTACAATGAGCAGTTCTTC. As protein: CASSIDTSSYNEQFF.

The rearrangement uses TRBV5-1 and TRBJ1-2, with a possible D match to TRBD1 (6 bases). The V gene's germline CDR1 is SGHRS and CDR2 YFSETQ. The length of the CDR3 is 14 residues. Trimming took 3 bases from V and 2 from J, leaving 11 bases between them. The CDR3 region is CASSSPDRNYGYTF. For the CDR3, the DNA is TGCGCCAGCAGCTCTCCAGACAGGAACTATGGCTACACCTTC.